This T cell receptor beta chain was recovered during a study of T cells in Graves' hyperthyroidism and ophthalmopathy. Per germline, CDR1 SGHTA and CDR2 FQGNSA. The CDR3 sequence is 14 residues long. The germline V and J ends were trimmed by 6 bases and 8 bases, with 19 bases remaining between them. It was RNA transcripts that yielded the amplified TCR beta CDR3 regions. First-round RT-PCR of the TCR CDR3 relied on the HTBI primer set. TCRdb re-called the multiplex PCR reads through MiXCR, storing one row per CDR3 protein. The sample consists of roughly 400,000 distinct CDR3 sequences, 15% to 19% of them appearing once. Findings and caveats of the study: Most expanded thyroid clonotypes above 0.001 also appeared in blood.

At least ten counts were recorded for this clonotype. The antigen remains unidentified. The sequence derives from a woman aged 18 to 35 with Graves' hyperthyroidism that later progressed to Graves' ophthalmopathy. The chain recombines TRBV7-2 with TRBJ1-2; TRBD1 is a possible D gene (5 bases). The sequenced material came from blood. CDR3 DNA: TGTGCCAGCAGTCGCAATGGACAAGCGGAGGGCTACACCTTC. It specifies CASSRNGQAEGYTF.